This TCR beta chain was recorded in a study of monozygotic twins with inflammatory bowel disease. Germline CDR1 MNHEY, CDR2 SVGAGI. The length of the CDR3 is 17 residues. Per TCR library, 3500 ng of total RNA was used. TCRdb derives one entry per CDR3 protein from the 5' RACE reads, leaving out DNA. Its listing shows about 170,000 distinct CDR3 sequences. Worth noting for this clonotype: Its cognate antigen is unknown.

General study points: IBD patients shared fewer clonotypes with others than healthy twins, especially with disease activity.

The chain uses TRBV6-5 and TRBJ2-3; without DNA, the TCRdb call of TRBD1 cannot be checked. Sequences were obtained from blood. This clonotype was obtained from a human donor with ulcerative colitis or Crohn's disease, or a healthy co-twin of an affected twin (not recorded which). CDR3 loop: CASSYLWTGKPTDTQYF.